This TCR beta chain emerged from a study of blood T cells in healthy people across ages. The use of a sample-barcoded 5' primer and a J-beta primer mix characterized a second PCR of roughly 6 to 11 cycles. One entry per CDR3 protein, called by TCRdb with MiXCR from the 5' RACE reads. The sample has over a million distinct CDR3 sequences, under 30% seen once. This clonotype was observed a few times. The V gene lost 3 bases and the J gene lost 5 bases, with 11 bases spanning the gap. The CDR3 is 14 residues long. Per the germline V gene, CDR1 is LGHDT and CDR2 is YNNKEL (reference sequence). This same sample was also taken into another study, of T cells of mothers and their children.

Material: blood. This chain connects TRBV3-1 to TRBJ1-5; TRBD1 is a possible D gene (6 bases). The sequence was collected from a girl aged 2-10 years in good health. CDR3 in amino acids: CASSQYREDQPQHF. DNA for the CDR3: TGTGCCAGCAGCCAGTACAGGGAGGATCAGCCCCAGCATTTT.